This T cell receptor beta chain was observed in a study of blood T cell repertoires in COVID-19. Background on the study: Spain, Italy and the United States supplied samples that represented acute and convalescent COVID-19. T cells, B-cell-depleted T cells, or PBMCs supplied cDNA or gDNA.

Trimming removed 4 bases at V and 4 bases at J, with 11 bases between. The length of the CDR3 is 14 residues. Per the germline V gene, CDR1 is LNHDA and CDR2 is SQIVND (reference sequence). Per the authors' pipeline: From reference gene primer amplification, estimates of nucleated cell counts were derived. Generated by immunoSEQ multiplex PCR, the TCRdb table keeps only in-frame clones and is missing some. The D gene and trimming were derived from the DNA, and the V and J assignments and clone size from that table. The table includes 70,000 to 100,000 clones, approximately 84% detected once. The rearrangement links TRBV19 to TRBJ1-5, with a possible D match to TRBD1 (5 bases). This clonotype was obtained from a human donor in a cohort sampled during active COVID-19. Sequenced material: peripheral blood. CDR3 sequence: CASSNRYENQPQHF. The CDR3 coding sequence is TGTGCCAGTAGTAACAGGTATGAGAATCAGCCCCAGCATTTT.